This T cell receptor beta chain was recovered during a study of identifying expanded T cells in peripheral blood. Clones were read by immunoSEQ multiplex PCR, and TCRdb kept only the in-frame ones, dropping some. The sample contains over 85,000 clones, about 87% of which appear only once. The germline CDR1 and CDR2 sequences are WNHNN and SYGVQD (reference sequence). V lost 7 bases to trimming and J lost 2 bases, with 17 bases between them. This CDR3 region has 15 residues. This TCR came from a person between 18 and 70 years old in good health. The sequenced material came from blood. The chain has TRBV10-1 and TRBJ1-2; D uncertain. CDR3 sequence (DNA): TGCGCCAGCACATGCCCTGAGGACGGGAACTATGGCTACACCTTC. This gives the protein CASTCPEDGNYGYTF.